The 5 T cell receptor beta chains in this list originate from one sample, sequenced in a study of spatial heterogeneity in lung cancer (dated by TCRdb to the late 2010s). Library generation was performed with 5' RACE. Sequencing was performed on a NextSeq 500. The public reads were quality trimmed at Q25 with fastp and then assembled into clones with MiXCR by TCRdb, keeping productive beta chains. Rows with a matching CDR3 protein are joined into one entry that keeps the most common DNA and genes. The sample yields about 38,000 distinct CDR3 sequences; around 7.5% were counted once. Jointly, the top ten make up around 30% of the sample. Interpreted using the paper, the time point label stands for: sample taken at primary tumor resection. For TCR sequencing, whole RNA was extracted from tumor and nontumor lung tissue, or from cryopreserved PBMC samples, and no cell sorting was done. The sequencing used PBMCs, collected at surgery. These TCRs come from a male donor with early-stage non-small cell lung cancer.

The chain combines TRBV7-8 with TRBJ2-7; D may be TRBD1 (6 bases). From germline, CDR1 is SGHVS and CDR2 FQNEAQ. The CDR3 has 14 residues. The V and J ends lost 4 bases and 1 base respectively, with 11 bases between them. The CDR3 nucleotides are TGTGCCAGCAGCTCATACAGGGTTTCCTACGAGCAGTACGTC. This encodes CASSSYRVSYEQYV.

The table lists this clonotype with a few counts. The chain carries TRBV20-1 and TRBJ2-7; TRBD1 matches at 8 bases. This CDR3 is 15 amino acids long. Germline V gene sequence: CDR1 DFQATT, CDR2 SNEGSKA (reference sequence). V was clipped by 6 bases and J by 2 bases; unmatched bases: 12. The CDR3 region is CSALSPGQDPYEQYF. CDR3 in DNA: TGCAGTGCCCTAAGCCCGGGACAGGACCCCTACGAGCAGTACTTC.

This sequence joins TRBV20-1 and TRBJ1-2; the match to TRBD1 covers 8 bases. This CDR3 contains 13 residues. Unmatched junction bases numbered 1, after V lost 0 bases and J lost 4 bases. The V gene's germline CDR1 is DFQATT and CDR2 SNEGSKA (reference sequence). CDR3 sequence reads: CSAREDRVYGYTF. The CDR3 bases are TGCAGTGCTAGAGAGGACAGGGTCTATGGCTACACCTTC.

The chain carries TRBV15 and TRBJ1-4; TRBD1 aligns across 8 bases. The CDR3 is 15 residues long. Unmatched junction bases numbered 5, after V lost 1 base and J lost 7 bases. Per germline, CDR1 LNHNV and CDR2 YYDKDF (reference sequence). CDR3 in amino acids: CATSRGTGFAEKLFF. In DNA, the CDR3 is TGTGCCACCAGCAGAGGGACAGGGTTTGCTGAAAAACTGTTTTTT.

At least ten counts were recorded for this clonotype. The CDR3 sequence: CASKGLARNTGELFF. CDR3 nucleotides: TGTGCCAGCAAAGGACTAGCGCGGAACACCGGGGAGCTGTTTTTT. The chain employs TRBV6-2 or TRBV6-3 and TRBJ2-2; TRBD2 agrees at 9 bases. This CDR3 comprises 15 residues. Germline V gene sequence: CDR1 MNHEY, CDR2 SVGEGT. Trimming removed 7 bases from V and 1 base from J; junction bases left unmatched: 4.